This TCR beta chain was identified during a study of CD8 T cells in Susac syndrome. The CDR3 is 12 residues long. Germline V gene data show CDR1 as SGHNT and CDR2 as YYREEE (reference sequence). The V end was cut by 4 bases, the J end by 5 bases, with 4 bases between. Reverse transcription used roughly 0.5 to 1 ug RNA and random hexamers. Using its own MiXCR run on the immunoSEQ multiplex PCR reads, TCRdb lists one record per CDR3 protein. The sample has approximately 220,000 distinct CDR3 sequences, around 93% seen once. A single count supports this clonotype. V gene TRBV5-4 combines with J gene TRBJ1-6, with D uncertain. This receptor was taken from a human donor with multiple sclerosis. The material sequenced was CD4+ T cells from PBMCs. The CDR3 protein is CASSIDNSPLHF. The CDR3 bases are TGTGCCAGCAGCATCGATAATTCACCCCTCCACTTT.